Below are 27 T cell receptor beta chains sequenced from a single sample in a study of CD8+CD57+ T cells in acquired aplastic anemia (dated by TCRdb to the late 2010s). The sequencer listed for this sample is Illumina HiSeq 2000. TCR beta VDJ combination and CDR3 sequence profiling used genomic DNA as the template. TCRdb itself trimmed the public reads at Q25 with fastp, ran MiXCR and retained productive beta chains. Under each unique CDR3 protein, matching rows form one entry showing the most common genes and DNA. This sample comprises more than 150,000 distinct CDR3 sequences, about half of them detected only once. 13% of the sample is in the top ten clones. Patients chosen for sequencing had shown expansion of CD8+CD57+ cells by flow cytometry. Material for sequencing was sorted CD4+, CD8+, or CD8+CD57+ T cells (not recorded which) from PBMCs. The receptors come from a human donor with aplastic anemia.

The V and J genes are TRBV2 and TRBJ1-5; D may be TRBD1 (6 bases). CDR1 is SNHLY and CDR2 is FYNNEI in the germline V gene. This CDR3 has 13 amino acids. V was shortened by 7 bases and J by 2 bases, with 9 bases between the two germline ends. This CDR3 is CASNGQRNQPQHF. Here the CDR3 DNA reads TGTGCCAGCAACGGACAGCGCAATCAGCCCCAGCATTTT.

At least ten counts were recorded for this clonotype. The chain combines TRBV6-1 with TRBJ1-4, with 8 nucleotides matching TRBD1. The CDR3 loop spans 16 amino acids. Trimming removed 5 bases from V and 3 bases from J; junction bases left unmatched: 8. The germline V gene has CDR1 MNHNS and CDR2 SASEGT. In DNA, the CDR3 is TGTGCCAGCAGTAGGACAGGGAGAGTGGCTAATGAAAAACTGTTTTTT. It is translated as CASSRTGRVANEKLFF.

Remarks on this clonotype: A much larger clone is a single base away; this may be a read error. The rearrangement uses TRBV9 and TRBJ1-5; D is possibly TRBD1 (6 bases). From germline, CDR1 is SGDLS and CDR2 YYNGEE. The V and J ends lost 10 bases and 0 bases respectively, with 20 bases between them. This CDR3 has 16 residues. The CDR3 loop is CASARGWGPSNQPQHF. The CDR3 coding sequence is TGTGCCTCTGCTAGGGGGTGGGGCCCTAGCAATCAGCCCCAGCATTTT. The full variable domain, with the rest looked up from reference TRBV9 and TRBJ1-5, is DSGVTQTPKHLITATGQRVTLRCSPRSGDLSVYWYQQSLDQGLQFLIQYYNGEERAKGNILERFSAQQFPDLHSELNLSSLELGDSALYFCASARGWGPSNQPQHFGDGTRLSIL.

This clonotype was recorded many times. The V gene is TRBV7-2, the J gene TRBJ1-4, with D possibly TRBD1 on 5 matching bases. Germline V gene sequence: CDR1 SGHTA, CDR2 FQGNSA. The CDR3 spans 15 residues. V lost 5 bases and J lost 7, with 17 bases in between. The CDR3 coding sequence is TGTGCCAGCAGCCCTCGTGCAGGGAGGGTTGAAAAACTGTTTTTT. This gives the protein CASSPRAGRVEKLFF.

The chain couples TRBV5-1 to TRBJ2-2; TRBD2 matches at 12 bases. Germline CDR1 reads SGHRS; CDR2 reads YFSETQ. J gave up 5 bases and V 5 bases, and 10 bases lay outside the gene matches. The CDR3 is 17 amino acids. The CDR3 nucleotides are TGCGCCAGCAGTCCCTCTAGCGGGGGGGCCGAAACCGGGGAGCTGTTTTTT. This codes for CASSPSSGGAETGELFF.

The gene calls are TRBV6-1 and TRBJ2-1, with TRBD2 as a possible D gene (6 bases). With 5 bases removed from V and 0 bases from J, the gap between germline ends came to 14 bases. Germline-derived CDR1 and CDR2 are MNHNS and SASEGT. The CDR3 spans 16 residues. DNA of the CDR3: TGTGCCAGCAGTCGAACTAGCATAAGCTCCTACAATGAGCAGTTCTTC. It specifies CASSRTSISSYNEQFF.

This rearrangement joins TRBV24-1 to TRBJ2-3, with a weak D call TRBD2 (5 bases). Germline V gene data show CDR1 as KGHDR and CDR2 as SFDVKD. V was pared by 4 bases and J by 4 bases, with 14 bases between. CDR3 length equals 15 residues. Here the CDR3 DNA reads TGTGCCACCAGTGACACCGGACTTAACCCAGATACGCAGTATTTT. Translation gives CATSDTGLNPDTQYF.

This clonotype came up many times. The gene calls are TRBV11-2 and TRBJ2-3; D unresolved. V lost 4 bases and J 0 bases, leaving 17 bases between the germline ends. This CDR3 has 17 residues. CDR1 SGHAT and CDR2 FQNNGV come from the germline V gene. The chain's CDR3 is CASSSHQDPPSTDTQYF. The DNA of the CDR3 is TGTGCCAGCAGCTCACATCAGGACCCCCCTAGCACAGATACGCAGTATTTT.

Many counts were recorded for this clonotype. The chain employs TRBV6-5 and TRBJ1-6; TRBD1 matches at 9 bases. Germline V gene lookup returns CDR1 MNHEY and CDR2 SVGAGI. The CDR3 is 17 amino acids. V was clipped by 4 bases and J by 1 base; unmatched bases: 5. The DNA of the CDR3 is TGTGCCAGCAGTTCAGGACAGGGGACGTCCTATAATTCACCCCTCCACTTT. Protein sequence: CASSSGQGTSYNSPLHF.

The sample holds a few counts of this clonotype. The V gene is TRBV4-1, the J gene TRBJ1-1, with D possibly TRBD1 on 6 matching bases. Germline V gene lookup returns CDR1 MGHRA and CDR2 YSYEKL. Deletions cut 2 bases from V and 0 bases from J, with 28 bases between. There are 21 residues in the CDR3. The CDR3 DNA is TGCGCCAGCAGCCAACGTGAAAGGGGGTTTTCGGTACGAGCTATGAACACTGAAGCTTTCTTT. Residues: CASSQRERGFSVRAMNTEAFF.

Of note for this clonotype: A read error may be the cause here, since a much bigger clone is one base away. The V call is TRBV11-2, the J call TRBJ1-1; tentatively, D is TRBD1 (6 bases). CDR1 SGHAT and CDR2 FQNNGV come from the germline V gene. Between the trimmed V and J ends, which lost 8 bases and 4 bases, there was a span of 20 bases. This CDR3 is built from 15 residues. CDR3 sequence: CASGRGGQGGTEAFF. DNA of the CDR3: TGTGCCAGCGGCCGAGGGGGGCAGGGAGGCACTGAAGCTTTCTTT. The full variable domain, with the rest looked up from reference TRBV11-2 and TRBJ1-1, is EAGVAQSPRYKIIEKRQSVAFWCNPISGHATLYWYQQILGQGPKLLIQFQNNGVVDDSQLPKDRFSAERLKGVDSTLKIQPAKLEDSAVYLCASGRGGQGGTEAFFGQGTRLTVV.

This clonotype has a count of ten or more. One base away lies a much larger clone, so this may be a sequencing read error. The gene calls are TRBV2 and TRBJ1-2, with 7 bases lining up with TRBD1. CDR3 length: 12 residues. Germline V lookup: CDR1 SNHLY, CDR2 FYNNEI. Trimming cost V 6 bases and J 8 bases; bases outside gene matches: 6. The CDR3, as DNA: TGTGCCAGCAGGAGAGGGACAGAAGGCTACACCTTC. Its translation: CASRRGTEGYTF.

V usage is TRBV19 and J usage is TRBJ2-3, with TRBD1 as a possible D gene (6 bases). CDR1 LNHDA and CDR2 SQIVND come from the germline V gene (reference sequence). This CDR3 has 15 residues. Trimming left V 1 base short and J 3 bases short, with 11 bases between. The CDR3 nucleotides read TGTGCCAGTAGTATAGTGGTCAGGGGAACAGATACGCAGTATTTT. Encoded protein: CASSIVVRGTDTQYF.

The chain employs TRBV5-4 and TRBJ2-7, with 7 bases fitting TRBD1. V was pared by 3 bases and J by 2 bases, with 11 bases of the junction left unmatched. The CDR3 is 16 residues long. Germline V gene data show CDR1 as SGHNT and CDR2 as YYREEE (reference sequence). The DNA for the CDR3 is TGTGCCAGCAGCTCAACGTACGGGACAGAGGCCTACGAGCAGTACTTC. Protein product: CASSSTYGTEAYEQYF.

This clonotype was seen once. V and J are TRBV6-1 and TRBJ2-7; no clear D gene. V lost 8 bases and J lost 2, with 7 bases in between. The CDR3 is 11 residues long. Germline lookup yields CDR1 MNHNS and CDR2 SASEGT. CDR3 sequence (DNA): TGTGCCAGCGGACGTACCTACGAGCAGTACTTC. Protein product: CASGRTYEQYF.

V gene TRBV12-3 or TRBV12-4 combines with J gene TRBJ2-3, with TRBD1 as a possible D gene (5 bases). The CDR3 extends over 16 amino acids. The ends were cut back, 1 base at V and 2 bases at J, with 13 bases in the middle. This CDR3 is CASSLGVGHTTDTQYF. The CDR3 nucleotides are TGTGCCAGCAGTTTAGGCGTTGGACATACCACAGATACGCAGTATTTT.

J is TRBJ2-7 and V is TRBV29-1; 8 bases match TRBD2. The CDR3 has 11 amino acids. The V gene's germline CDR1 is SQVTM and CDR2 ANQGSEA. The ends lost 2 bases at V and 12 bases at J; junction bases unmatched: 6. This CDR3 reads CSVERGGGRYF. The CDR3 DNA follows: TGCAGCGTTGAACGGGGCGGGGGGCGGTACTTC.

This clonotype was detected a few times. The chain employs TRBV4-3 and TRBJ2-7; D tentatively fits TRBD1 or TRBD2 (5 bases each). This CDR3 is built from 14 residues. V lost 0 bases to trimming and J lost 6 bases, with 12 bases between them. Germline V gives CDR1 LGHNA, CDR2 YSLEER. The CDR3 nucleotides read TGCGCCAGCAGCCAAGATCGGGAAGGGGTCGAGCAGTACTTC. Encoded protein: CASSQDREGVEQYF.

The chain joins TRBV9 to TRBJ2-1, with 8 bases matching TRBD2. V lost 5 bases to trimming and J lost 1 base; unmatched junction nucleotides: 8. Germline V gives CDR1 SGDLS, CDR2 YYNGEE. This CDR3 contains 16 residues. The CDR3 loop is CASSSGGGSSYNEQFF. CDR3 coding DNA: TGTGCCAGCAGTTCTGGCGGGGGGAGTTCCTACAATGAGCAGTTCTTC.

Ten or more counts support this clonotype. This chain links TRBV19 with TRBJ1-6; 10 bases fit TRBD1. Looked up from germline, CDR1 is LNHDA and CDR2 is SQIVND (reference sequence). CDR3 size: 16 residues. Trimming cost V 5 bases and J 7 bases; bases outside gene matches: 8. The CDR3, as DNA: TGTGCCAGTAGTCCCAGACAGGGGGCAAAAAATTCACCCCTCCACTTT. Translation gives CASSPRQGAKNSPLHF.

The chain is built from TRBV5-1 and TRBJ2-1; the match to TRBD2 covers 11 bases. This CDR3 comprises 16 residues. J was trimmed by 6 bases and V by 2 bases; bases with no gene match: 7. Germline-derived CDR1 and CDR2 are SGHRS and YFSETQ. The CDR3 here is CASSLTSGSLVNEQFF. CDR3 coding DNA: TGCGCCAGCAGCTTAACTAGCGGGAGTTTAGTCAATGAGCAGTTCTTC.

The rearrangement joins TRBV20-1 to TRBJ1-3; no clear D gene. V dropped 4 bases and J dropped 3 bases, with 10 bases sitting between them. The CDR3 length is 13 residues. Germline assignment: CDR1 DFQATT and CDR2 SNEGSKA (reference sequence). In DNA, the CDR3 is TGCAGTGCTATCCTTCGAAGTGGAAACACCATATATTTT. It encodes CSAILRSGNTIYF.

This clonotype was seen repeatedly, ten times or more. The chain employs TRBV6-5 and TRBJ1-6, with TRBD1 matching 9 bases. With 2 bases clipped from V and 10 bases from J, the junction kept 6 bases outside the gene matches. CDR3 size: 15 residues. Germline V gene lookup returns CDR1 MNHEY and CDR2 SVGAGI. The CDR3 reads CASSYQGQGRSPLHF. DNA of the CDR3: TGTGCCAGCAGTTACCAGGGACAGGGCAGATCACCCCTCCACTTT.

This clonotype has only a few counts. The genes are TRBV24-1 and TRBJ2-7; tentatively, D is TRBD2 (7 bases). Per germline, CDR1 KGHDR and CDR2 SFDVKD. V lost 12 bases to trimming and J lost 1 base, with 21 bases between them. CDR3 size: 15 residues. CDR3 DNA: TGTGCCTTCGAAAGGGGGGGCCCATCGTCCTACGAGCAGTACTTC. The encoded protein is CAFERGGPSSYEQYF.

This clonotype has only a few counts. The rearrangement links TRBV24-1 to TRBJ2-1; 9 bases are a match to TRBD2. The CDR3 contains 15 residues. CDR1 and CDR2 from the germline V gene are KGHDR and SFDVKD. After removal of 3 bases from V and 7 bases from J, the junction contained 6 bases not matched to a gene. The CDR3 here is CATSDGGRASNEQFF. CDR3 bases: TGTGCCACCAGTGATGGCGGGAGGGCGAGTAATGAGCAGTTCTTC.

This clonotype has ten or more counts. J is TRBJ1-2 and V is TRBV14, with 8 bases lining up with TRBD1. Germline V gene data show CDR1 as SGHDN and CDR2 as FVKESK. Germline trimming cut 4 bases from V and 8 bases from J; bases unmatched to any gene: 9. This CDR3 is built from 14 residues. CDR3 sequence (DNA): TGTGCCAGCAGCCCGCGACTGACAGGGGAAGGCTACACCTTC. It is translated as CASSPRLTGEGYTF. The full variable domain, in which reference TRBV14 and TRBJ1-2 provide the parts outside the CDR3, is EAGVTQFPSHSVIEKGQTVTLRCDPISGHDNLYWYRRVMGKEIKFLLHFVKESKQDESGMPNNRFLAERTGGTYSTLKVQPAELEDSGVYFCASSPRLTGEGYTFGSGTRLTVV.

V and J are TRBV7-9 and TRBJ1-1; D gene ambiguous. Germline V lookup: CDR1 SEHNR, CDR2 FQNEAQ (reference sequence). This CDR3 comprises 14 residues. V lost 4 bases and J 2 bases, leaving 11 bases between the germline ends. In DNA form, the CDR3 reads TGTGCCAGCAGCTCGGGAGTCGGTAACACTGAAGCTTTCTTT. Protein: CASSSGVGNTEAFF.